This T cell receptor (beta chain) was captured in a study of blood T cell repertoires in COVID-19. The repertoire was sequenced with immunoSEQ multiplex PCR; TCRdb's copy has only in-frame clones and lacks some. In the table there are 45,000 to 50,000 clones, 88% of which are singletons. V lost 4 bases to trimming and J lost 2 bases, with 14 bases between them. This CDR3 has 15 amino acids. The germline CDR1 and CDR2 sequences are LGHDT and YNNKEL (reference sequence). This receptor was taken from a man aged 45-60 years with acute or convalescent COVID-19. V gene TRBV3-1 (or the pseudogene TRBV3-2) combines with J gene TRBJ1-1; D may be TRBD1 (5 bases). Sequenced sample: peripheral blood. In nucleotides, the CDR3 is TGTGCCAGCAGCCCGCAAGTAGGGGTTAACACTGAAGCTTTCTTT. Protein: CASSPQVGVNTEAFF.